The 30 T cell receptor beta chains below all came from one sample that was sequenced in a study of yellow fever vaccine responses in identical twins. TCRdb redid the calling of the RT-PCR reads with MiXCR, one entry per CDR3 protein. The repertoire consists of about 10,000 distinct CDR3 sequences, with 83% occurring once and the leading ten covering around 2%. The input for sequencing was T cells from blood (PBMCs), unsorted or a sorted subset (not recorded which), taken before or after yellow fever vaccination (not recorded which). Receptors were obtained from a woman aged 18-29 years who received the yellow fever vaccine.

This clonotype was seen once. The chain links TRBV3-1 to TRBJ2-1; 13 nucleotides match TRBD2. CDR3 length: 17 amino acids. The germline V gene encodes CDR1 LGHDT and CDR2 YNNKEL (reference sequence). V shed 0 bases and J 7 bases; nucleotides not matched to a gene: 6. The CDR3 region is CASSQERLAGGRNEQFF. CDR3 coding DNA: TGTGCCAGCAGCCAAGAGAGACTAGCGGGAGGACGGAATGAGCAGTTCTTC.

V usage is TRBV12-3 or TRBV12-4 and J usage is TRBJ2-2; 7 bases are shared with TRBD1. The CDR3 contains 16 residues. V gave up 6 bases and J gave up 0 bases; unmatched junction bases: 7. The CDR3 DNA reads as TGTGCCAGCAGAGTGGGACAGATATCGAACACCGGGGAGCTGTTTTTT. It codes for CASRVGQISNTGELFF.

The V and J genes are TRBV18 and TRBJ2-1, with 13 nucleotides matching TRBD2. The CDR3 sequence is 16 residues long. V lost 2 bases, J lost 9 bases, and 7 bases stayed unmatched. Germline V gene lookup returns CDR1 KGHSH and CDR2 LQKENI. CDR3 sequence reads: CASSPGLAGAFGEQFF. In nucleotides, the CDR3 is TGTGCCAGCTCACCAGGACTAGCGGGGGCGTTCGGTGAGCAGTTCTTC.

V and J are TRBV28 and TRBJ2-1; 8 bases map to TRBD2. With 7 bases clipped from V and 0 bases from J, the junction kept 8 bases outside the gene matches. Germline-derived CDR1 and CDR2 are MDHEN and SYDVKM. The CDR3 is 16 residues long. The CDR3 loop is CASKKRAGGSYNEQFF. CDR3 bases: TGTGCCAGCAAAAAAAGGGCGGGAGGCTCCTACAATGAGCAGTTCTTC.

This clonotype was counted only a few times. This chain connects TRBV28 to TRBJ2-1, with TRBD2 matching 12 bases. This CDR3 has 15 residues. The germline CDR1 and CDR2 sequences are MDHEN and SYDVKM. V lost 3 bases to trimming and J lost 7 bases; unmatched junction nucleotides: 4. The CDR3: CASSLGGLAGNEQFF. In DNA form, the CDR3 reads TGTGCCAGCAGTTTGGGGGGACTAGCGGGTAATGAGCAGTTCTTC.

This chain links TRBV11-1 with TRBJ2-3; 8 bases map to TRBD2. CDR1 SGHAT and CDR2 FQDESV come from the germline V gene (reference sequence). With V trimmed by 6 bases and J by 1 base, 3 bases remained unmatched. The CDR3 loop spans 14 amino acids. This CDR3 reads CASRKAGGTDTQYF. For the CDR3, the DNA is TGTGCCAGCAGAAAAGCGGGGGGCACAGATACGCAGTATTTT.

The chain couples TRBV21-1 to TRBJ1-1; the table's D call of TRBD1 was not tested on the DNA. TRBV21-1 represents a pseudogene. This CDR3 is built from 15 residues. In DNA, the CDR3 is TGTGCCAGCAGCAAAGAAGGACAGGGGAAAACTGAAGCTTTCTTT. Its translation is CASSKEGQGKTEAFF.

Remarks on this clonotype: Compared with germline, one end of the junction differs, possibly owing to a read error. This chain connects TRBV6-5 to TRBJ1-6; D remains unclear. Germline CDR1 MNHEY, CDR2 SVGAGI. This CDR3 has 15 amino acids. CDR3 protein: CASSYPPGANSPLNF. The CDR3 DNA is TGTGCCAGCAGTTACCCTCCGGGAGCTAATTCACCCCTCAACTTT.

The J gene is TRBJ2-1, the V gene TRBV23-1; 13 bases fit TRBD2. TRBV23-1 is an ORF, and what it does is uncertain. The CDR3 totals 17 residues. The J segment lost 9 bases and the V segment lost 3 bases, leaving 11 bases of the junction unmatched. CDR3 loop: CASSHHGLAGVESEQFF. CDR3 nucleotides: TGCGCCAGCAGTCATCACGGACTAGCGGGAGTTGAAAGTGAGCAGTTCTTC.

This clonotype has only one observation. This CDR3 is CASSQDASPVDTQYF. The CDR3 DNA reads as TGCGCCAGCAGCCAAGACGCTAGCCCCGTGGATACGCAGTATTTT. This chain connects TRBV4-1 to TRBJ2-3, with a weak D call TRBD2 (5 bases). CDR3 length equals 15 residues. The V gene's germline CDR1 is MGHRA and CDR2 YSYEKL. Between the trimmed V and J ends, which lost 0 bases and 6 bases, there was a span of 13 bases.

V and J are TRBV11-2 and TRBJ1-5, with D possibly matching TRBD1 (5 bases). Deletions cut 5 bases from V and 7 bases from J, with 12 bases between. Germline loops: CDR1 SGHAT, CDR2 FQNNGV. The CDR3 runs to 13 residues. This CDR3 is CASSQGWGQPQHF. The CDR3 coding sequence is TGTGCCAGCAGCCAGGGTTGGGGGCAGCCCCAGCATTTT.

CDR3 bases: TGTGCCAGCGCCCTACAAGGACACCTCACAGATACGCAGTATTTT. This sequence encodes CASALQGHLTDTQYF. This chain links TRBV2 with TRBJ2-3, with a tentative D call TRBD1 (5 bases). The V and J ends lost 8 bases and 2 bases respectively, with 17 bases between them. CDR3 length: 15 amino acids. The germline CDR1 and CDR2 sequences are SNHLY and FYNNEI.

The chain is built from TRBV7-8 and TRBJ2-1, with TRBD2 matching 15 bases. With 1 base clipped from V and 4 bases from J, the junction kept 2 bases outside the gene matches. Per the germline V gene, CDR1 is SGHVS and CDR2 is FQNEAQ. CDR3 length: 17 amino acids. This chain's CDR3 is CASSLVGLAGGYNEQFF. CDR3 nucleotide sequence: TGTGCCAGCAGCTTAGTCGGACTAGCGGGGGGGTACAATGAGCAGTTCTTC.

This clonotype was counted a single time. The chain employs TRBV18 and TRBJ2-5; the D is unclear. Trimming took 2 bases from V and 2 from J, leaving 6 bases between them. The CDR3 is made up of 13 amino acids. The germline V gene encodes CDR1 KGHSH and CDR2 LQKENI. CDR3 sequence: CASSPEFQETQYF. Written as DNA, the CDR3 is TGTGCCAGCTCACCAGAATTTCAAGAGACCCAGTACTTC.

As DNA, the CDR3 is TGTGCCAGCAGCCCGGGACAGGGGGTCTATGGCTACACCTTC. Its translation: CASSPGQGVYGYTF. This rearrangement joins TRBV3-1 to TRBJ1-2, with 11 bases identical to TRBD1. The V gene's germline CDR1 is LGHDT and CDR2 YNNKEL (reference sequence). Losses at the gene ends were 4 bases for V and 4 bases for J; bases not matched to a gene: 2. The CDR3 length is 14 residues.

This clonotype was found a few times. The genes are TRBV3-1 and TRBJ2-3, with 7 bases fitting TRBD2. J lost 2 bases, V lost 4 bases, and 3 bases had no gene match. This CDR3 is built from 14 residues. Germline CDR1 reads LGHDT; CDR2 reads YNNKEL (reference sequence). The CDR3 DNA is TGTGCCAGCAGCCGGGAGGGCTTCACAGATACGCAGTATTTT. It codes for CASSREGFTDTQYF.

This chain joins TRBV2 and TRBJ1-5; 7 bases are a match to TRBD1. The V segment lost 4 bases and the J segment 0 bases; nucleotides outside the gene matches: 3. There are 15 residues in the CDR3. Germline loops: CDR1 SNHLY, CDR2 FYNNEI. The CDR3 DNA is TGTGCCAGCAGTGGACAGGGTGATAGCAATCAGCCCCAGCATTTT. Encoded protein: CASSGQGDSNQPQHF.

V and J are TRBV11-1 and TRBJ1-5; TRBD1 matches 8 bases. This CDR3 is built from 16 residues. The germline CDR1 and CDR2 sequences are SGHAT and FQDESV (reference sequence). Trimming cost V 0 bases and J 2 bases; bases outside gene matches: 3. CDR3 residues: CASSLAQGGGNQPQHF. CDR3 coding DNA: TGTGCCAGCAGCTTAGCACAGGGGGGTGGCAATCAGCCCCAGCATTTT.

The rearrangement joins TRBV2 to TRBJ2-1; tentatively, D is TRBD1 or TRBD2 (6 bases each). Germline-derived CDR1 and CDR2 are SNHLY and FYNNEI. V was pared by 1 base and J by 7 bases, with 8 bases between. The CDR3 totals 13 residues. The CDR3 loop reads CASSEGGANEQFF. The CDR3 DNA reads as TGTGCCAGCAGTGAAGGGGGGGCAAATGAGCAGTTCTTC.

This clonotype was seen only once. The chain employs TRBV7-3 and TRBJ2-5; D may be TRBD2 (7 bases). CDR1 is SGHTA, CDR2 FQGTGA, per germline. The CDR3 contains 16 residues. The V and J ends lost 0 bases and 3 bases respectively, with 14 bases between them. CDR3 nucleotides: TGTGCCAGCAGCTTAACCCGCACAGGGAGGGAAGAGACCCAGTACTTC. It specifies CASSLTRTGREETQYF.

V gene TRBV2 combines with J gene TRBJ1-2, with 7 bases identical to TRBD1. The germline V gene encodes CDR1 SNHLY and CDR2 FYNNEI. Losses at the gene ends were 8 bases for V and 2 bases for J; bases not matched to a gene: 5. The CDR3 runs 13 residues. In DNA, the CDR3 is TGTGCCAGCCCGACAGGGACAAACTATGGCTACACCTTC. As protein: CASPTGTNYGYTF.

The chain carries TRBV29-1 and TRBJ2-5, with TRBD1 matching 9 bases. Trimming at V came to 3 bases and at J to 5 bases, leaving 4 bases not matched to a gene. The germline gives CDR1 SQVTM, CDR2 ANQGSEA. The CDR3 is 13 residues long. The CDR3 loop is CSVDPTGGETQYF. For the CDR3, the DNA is TGCAGCGTTGACCCGACAGGGGGGGAGACCCAGTACTTC.

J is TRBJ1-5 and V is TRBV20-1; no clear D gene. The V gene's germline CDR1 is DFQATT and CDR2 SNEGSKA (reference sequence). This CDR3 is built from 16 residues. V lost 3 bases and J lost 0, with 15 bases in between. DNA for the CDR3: TGCAGTGCTAGTTGGGCGTCCGGGTATAGCAATCAGCCCCAGCATTTT. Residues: CSASWASGYSNQPQHF.

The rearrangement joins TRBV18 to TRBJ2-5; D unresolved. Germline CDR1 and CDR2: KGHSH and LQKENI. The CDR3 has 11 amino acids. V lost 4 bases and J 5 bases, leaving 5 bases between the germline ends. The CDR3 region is CASSRYETQYF. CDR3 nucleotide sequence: TGTGCCAGCTCACGCTATGAGACCCAGTACTTC. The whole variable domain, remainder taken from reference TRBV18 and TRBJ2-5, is NAGVMQNPRHLVRRRGQEARLRCSPMKGHSHVYWYRQLPEEGLKFMVYLQKENIIDESGMPKERFSAEFPKEGPSILRIQQVVRGDSAAYFCASSRYETQYFGPGTRLLVL.

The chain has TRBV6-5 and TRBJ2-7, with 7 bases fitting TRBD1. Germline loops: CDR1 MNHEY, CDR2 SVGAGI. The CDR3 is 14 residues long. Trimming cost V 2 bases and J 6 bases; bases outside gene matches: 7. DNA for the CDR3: TGTGCCAGCAGTTACGGGGACAGTTTTGGCGAGCAGTACTTC. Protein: CASSYGDSFGEQYF.

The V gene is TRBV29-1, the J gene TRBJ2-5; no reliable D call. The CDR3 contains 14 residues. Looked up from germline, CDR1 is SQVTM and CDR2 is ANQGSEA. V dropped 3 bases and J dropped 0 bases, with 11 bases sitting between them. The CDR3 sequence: CSVERTSNQETQYF. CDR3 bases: TGCAGCGTTGAGAGGACCTCGAACCAAGAGACCCAGTACTTC. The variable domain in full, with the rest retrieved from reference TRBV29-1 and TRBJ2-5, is SAVISQKPSRDICQRGTSLTIQCQVDSQVTMMFWYRQQPGQSLTLIATANQGSEATYESGFVIDKFPISRPNLTFSTLTVSNMSPEDSSIYLCSVERTSNQETQYFGPGTRLLVL.

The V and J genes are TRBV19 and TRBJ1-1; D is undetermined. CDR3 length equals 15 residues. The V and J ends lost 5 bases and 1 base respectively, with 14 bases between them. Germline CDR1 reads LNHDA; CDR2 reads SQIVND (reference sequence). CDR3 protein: CASSPGISPNTEAFF. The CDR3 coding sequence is TGTGCCAGTAGTCCCGGAATAAGTCCGAACACTGAAGCTTTCTTT.

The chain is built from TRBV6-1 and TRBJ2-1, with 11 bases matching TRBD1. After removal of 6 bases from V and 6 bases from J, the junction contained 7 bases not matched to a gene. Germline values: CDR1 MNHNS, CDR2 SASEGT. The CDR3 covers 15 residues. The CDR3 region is CASRMDRGRFNEQFF. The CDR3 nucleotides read TGTGCCAGCAGGATGGACAGGGGGCGCTTCAATGAGCAGTTCTTC.

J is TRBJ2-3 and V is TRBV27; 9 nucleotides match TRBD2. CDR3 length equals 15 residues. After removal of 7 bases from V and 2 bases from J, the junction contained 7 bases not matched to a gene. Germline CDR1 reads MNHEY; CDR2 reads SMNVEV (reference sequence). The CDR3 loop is CASTLAGAPTDTQYF. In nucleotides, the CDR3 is TGTGCCAGCACATTAGCGGGAGCCCCCACAGATACGCAGTATTTT.

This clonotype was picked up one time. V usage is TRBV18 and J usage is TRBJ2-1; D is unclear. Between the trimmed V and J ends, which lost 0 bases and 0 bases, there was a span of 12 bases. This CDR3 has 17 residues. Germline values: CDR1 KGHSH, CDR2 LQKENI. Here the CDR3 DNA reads TGTGCCAGCTCACCACCGATTGGTCAGAGCTCCTACAATGAGCAGTTCTTC. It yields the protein CASSPPIGQSSYNEQFF.